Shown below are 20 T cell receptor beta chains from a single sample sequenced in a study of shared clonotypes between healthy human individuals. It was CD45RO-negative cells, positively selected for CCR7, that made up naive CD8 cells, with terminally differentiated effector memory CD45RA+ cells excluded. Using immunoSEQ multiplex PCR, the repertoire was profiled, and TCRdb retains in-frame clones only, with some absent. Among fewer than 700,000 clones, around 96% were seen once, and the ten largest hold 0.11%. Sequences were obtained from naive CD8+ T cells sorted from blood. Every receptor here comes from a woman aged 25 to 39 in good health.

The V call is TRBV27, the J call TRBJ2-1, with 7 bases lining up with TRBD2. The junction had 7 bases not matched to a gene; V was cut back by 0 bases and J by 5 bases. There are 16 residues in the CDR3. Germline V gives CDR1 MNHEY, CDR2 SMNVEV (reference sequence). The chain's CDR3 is CASSLSWGGVNNEQFF. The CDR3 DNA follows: TGTGCCAGCAGTTTATCCTGGGGGGGGGTAAACAATGAGCAGTTCTTC.

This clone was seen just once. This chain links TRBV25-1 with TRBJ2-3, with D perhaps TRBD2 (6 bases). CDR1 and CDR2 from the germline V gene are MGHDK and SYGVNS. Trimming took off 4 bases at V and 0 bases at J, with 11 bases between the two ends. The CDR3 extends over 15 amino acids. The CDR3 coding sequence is TGTGCCAGCAGTGCGCGGGGTTATAGCACAGATACGCAGTATTTT. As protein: CASSARGYSTDTQYF.

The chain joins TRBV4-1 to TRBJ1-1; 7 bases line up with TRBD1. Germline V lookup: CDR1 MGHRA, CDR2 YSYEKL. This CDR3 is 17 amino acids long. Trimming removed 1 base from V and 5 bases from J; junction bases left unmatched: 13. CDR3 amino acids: CASSQGGHRGIGTEAFF. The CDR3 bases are TGCGCCAGCAGCCAAGGGGGACACAGGGGAATAGGAACTGAAGCTTTCTTT.

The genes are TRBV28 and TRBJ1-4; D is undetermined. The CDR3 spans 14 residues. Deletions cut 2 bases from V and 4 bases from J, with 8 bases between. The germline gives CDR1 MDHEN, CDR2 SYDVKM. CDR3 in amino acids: CASSLTTVNEKLFF. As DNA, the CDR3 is TGTGCCAGCAGTTTAACGACTGTTAATGAAAAACTGTTTTTT.

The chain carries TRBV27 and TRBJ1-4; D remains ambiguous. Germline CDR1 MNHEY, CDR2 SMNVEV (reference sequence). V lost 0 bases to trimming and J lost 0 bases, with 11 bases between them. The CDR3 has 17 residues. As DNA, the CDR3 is TGTGCCAGCAGTTTATCTTTCTTGGGCGCAACTAATGAAAAACTGTTTTTT. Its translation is CASSLSFLGATNEKLFF. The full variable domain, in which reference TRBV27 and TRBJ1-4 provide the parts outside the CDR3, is EAQVTQNPRYLITVTGKKLTVTCSQNMNHEYMSWYRQDPGLGLRQIYYSMNVEVTDKGDVPEGYKVSRKEKRNFPLILESPSPNQTSLYFCASSLSFLGATNEKLFFGSGTQLSVL.

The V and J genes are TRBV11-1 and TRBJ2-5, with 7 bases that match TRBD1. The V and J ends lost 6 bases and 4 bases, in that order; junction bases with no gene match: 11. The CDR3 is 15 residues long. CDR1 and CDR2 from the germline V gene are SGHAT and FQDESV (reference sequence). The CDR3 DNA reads TGTGCCAGCAGGTTAAGAGACAGGGCTGTAGAGACCCAGTACTTC. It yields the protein CASRLRDRAVETQYF.

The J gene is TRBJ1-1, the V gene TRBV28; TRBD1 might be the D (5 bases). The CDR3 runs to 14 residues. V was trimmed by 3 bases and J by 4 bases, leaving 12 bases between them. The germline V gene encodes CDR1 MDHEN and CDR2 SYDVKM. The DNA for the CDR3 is TGTGCCAGCAGTTTTGAGGGGATGTTCACTGAAGCTTTCTTT. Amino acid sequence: CASSFEGMFTEAFF.

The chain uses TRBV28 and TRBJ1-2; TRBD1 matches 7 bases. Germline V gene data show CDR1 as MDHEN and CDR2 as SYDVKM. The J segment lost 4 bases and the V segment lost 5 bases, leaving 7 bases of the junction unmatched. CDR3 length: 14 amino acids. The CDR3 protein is CASSLMQGVYGYTF. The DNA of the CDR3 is TGTGCCAGCAGTCTTATGCAGGGGGTCTATGGCTACACCTTC.

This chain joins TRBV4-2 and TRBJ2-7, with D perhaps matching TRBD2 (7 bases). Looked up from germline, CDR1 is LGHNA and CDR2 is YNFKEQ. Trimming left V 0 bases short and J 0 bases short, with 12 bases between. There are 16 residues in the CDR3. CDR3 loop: CASSQEVAGASYEQYF. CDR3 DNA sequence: TGTGCCAGCAGCCAAGAAGTGGCGGGGGCCTCCTACGAGCAGTACTTC.

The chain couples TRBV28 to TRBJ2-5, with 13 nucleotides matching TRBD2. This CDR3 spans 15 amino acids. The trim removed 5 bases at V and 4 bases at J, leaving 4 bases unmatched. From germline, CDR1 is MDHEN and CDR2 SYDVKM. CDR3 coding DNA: TGTGCCAGCAGTAAAGGACTAGCGGGAGCAGAGACCCAGTACTTC. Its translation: CASSKGLAGAETQYF.

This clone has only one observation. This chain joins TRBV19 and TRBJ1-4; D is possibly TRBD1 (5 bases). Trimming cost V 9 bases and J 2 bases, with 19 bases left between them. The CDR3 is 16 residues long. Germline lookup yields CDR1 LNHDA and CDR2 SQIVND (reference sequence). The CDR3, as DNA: TGTGCCAGCGGATTCTCGCACGGGGGTACTAATGAAAAACTGTTTTTT. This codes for CASGFSHGGTNEKLFF. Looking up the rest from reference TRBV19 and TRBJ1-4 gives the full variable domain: DGGITQSPKYLFRKEGQNVTLSCEQNLNHDAMYWYRQDPGQGLRLIYYSQIVNDFQKGDIAEGYSVSREKKESFPLTVTSAQKNPTAFYLCASGFSHGGTNEKLFFGSGTQLSVL.

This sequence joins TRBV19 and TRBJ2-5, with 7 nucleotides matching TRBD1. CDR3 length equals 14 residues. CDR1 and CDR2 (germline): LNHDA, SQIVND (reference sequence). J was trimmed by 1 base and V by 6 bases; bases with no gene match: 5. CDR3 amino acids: CASSLRGFQETQYF. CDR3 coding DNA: TGTGCCAGTAGCCTCAGGGGGTTCCAAGAGACCCAGTACTTC.

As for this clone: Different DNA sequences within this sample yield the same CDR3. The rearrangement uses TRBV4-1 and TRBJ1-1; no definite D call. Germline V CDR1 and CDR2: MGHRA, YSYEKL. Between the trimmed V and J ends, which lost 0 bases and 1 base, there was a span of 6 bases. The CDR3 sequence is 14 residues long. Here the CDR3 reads CASSQDRGNTEAFF. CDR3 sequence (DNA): TGCGCCAGCAGCCAAGATCGAGGGAACACTGAAGCTTTCTTT.

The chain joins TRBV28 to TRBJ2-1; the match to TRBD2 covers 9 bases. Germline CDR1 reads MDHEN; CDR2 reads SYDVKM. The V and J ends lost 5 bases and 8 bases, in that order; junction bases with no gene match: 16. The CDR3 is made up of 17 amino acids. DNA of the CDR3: TGTGCCAGCAGTCCCCTCGGGGGTAGCGGGAGAAGGGATGAGCAGTTCTTC. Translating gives CASSPLGGSGRRDEQFF.

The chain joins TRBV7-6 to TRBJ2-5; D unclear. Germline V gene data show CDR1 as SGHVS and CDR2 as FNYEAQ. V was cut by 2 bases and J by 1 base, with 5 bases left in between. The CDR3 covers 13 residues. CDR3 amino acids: CASSLLSQETQYF. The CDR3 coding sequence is TGTGCCAGCAGCTTACTATCCCAAGAGACCCAGTACTTC.

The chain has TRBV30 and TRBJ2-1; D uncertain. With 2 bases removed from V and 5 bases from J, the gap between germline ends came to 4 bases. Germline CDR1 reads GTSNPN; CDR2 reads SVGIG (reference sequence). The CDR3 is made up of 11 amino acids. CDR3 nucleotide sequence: TGTGCCTGGAGTCTGAACAATGAGCAGTTCTTC. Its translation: CAWSLNNEQFF.

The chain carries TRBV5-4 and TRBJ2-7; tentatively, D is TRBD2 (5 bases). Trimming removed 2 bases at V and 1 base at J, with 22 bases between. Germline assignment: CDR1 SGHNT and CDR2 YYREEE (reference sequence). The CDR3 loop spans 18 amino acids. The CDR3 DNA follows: TGTGCCAGCAGCTTAAGTCTAGCCGAGGATATGCCTTCCTACGAGCAGTACTTC. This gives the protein CASSLSLAEDMPSYEQYF.

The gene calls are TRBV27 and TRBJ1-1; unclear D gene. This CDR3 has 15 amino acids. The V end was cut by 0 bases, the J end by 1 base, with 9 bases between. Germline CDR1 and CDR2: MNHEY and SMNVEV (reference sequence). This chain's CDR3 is CASSLSMAANTEAFF. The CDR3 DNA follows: TGTGCCAGCAGTTTATCGATGGCGGCGAACACTGAAGCTTTCTTT.

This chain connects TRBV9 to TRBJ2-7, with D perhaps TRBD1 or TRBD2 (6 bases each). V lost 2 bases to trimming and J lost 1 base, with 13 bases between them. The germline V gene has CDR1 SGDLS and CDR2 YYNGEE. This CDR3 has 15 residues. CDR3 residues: CASSVGGFGSYEQYF. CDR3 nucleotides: TGTGCCAGCAGCGTCGGGGGCTTCGGATCCTACGAGCAGTACTTC.

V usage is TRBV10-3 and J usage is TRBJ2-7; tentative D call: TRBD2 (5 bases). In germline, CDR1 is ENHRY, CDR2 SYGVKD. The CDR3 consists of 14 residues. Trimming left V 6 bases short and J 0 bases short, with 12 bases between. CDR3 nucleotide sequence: TGTGCCATCAGAGCGGCGGGTGACTCCTACGAGCAGTACTTC. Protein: CAIRAAGDSYEQYF.